This TCR beta chain was sequenced during a study of graft-versus-host responses after intestinal transplantation. Method: immunoSEQ multiplex PCR; TCRdb's copy keeps in-frame clones and lacks some. The sample lists approximately 18,000 clones; roughly 36% were seen once. CDR1 and CDR2 from the germline V gene are SGHDT and YYEEEE. This CDR3 comprises 15 residues. V was clipped by 2 bases and J by 0 bases, with 11 bases between them. The sequence came from a human patient who was an organ donor for intestinal transplantation. The chain links TRBV5-6 to TRBJ1-1; D not resolved. The sample in question was alloreactive CD4+ T cells from a mixed lymphocyte reaction culture, obtained before transplantation. Subset of the sample: CFSE-low proliferating T cells sorted from approximately 6-day pre-transplant mixed lymphocyte reaction (GvH or HvG direction). In DNA form, the CDR3 reads TGTGCCAGCAGCTTTTTTCGCATCCTGAACACTGAAGCTTTCTTT. Translation: CASSFFRILNTEAFF.